A selection of T cell receptor beta chains follows, all from one sample in a study of PD-1 blockade in classical Hodgkin lymphoma. Using immunoSEQ multiplex PCR, the repertoire was profiled, and TCRdb retains in-frame clones only, with some absent. This table holds almost 95,000 clones, 75% to 85% found once. The specimen was peripheral blood mononuclear cells (PBMCs), collected before the fourth cycle of nivolumab. Receptors originate from a human donor with classical Hodgkin lymphoma. Both conserved end residues are part of each CDR3. D genes are given only for firm matches. Rows may omit the clone size; those that give it use once, few, many or a size class.

V gene	D gene	J gene	clone size	CDR3 DNA	CDR3 protein
TRBV2	-	TRBJ1-1	-	TGTGCCAGCAGTGTAACAGGAGGGAACACTGAAGCTTTCTTT	CASSVTGGNTEAFF
TRBV11-3	TRBD2	TRBJ2-7	-	TGTGCCAGCAGCCCGGGGGGTACAGGACGAAACTACGAGCAGTACTTC	CASSPGGTGRNYEQYF
TRBV5-1	-	TRBJ2-7	few	TGCGCCAGCAGCTTGGGACAGATAAACTACGAGCAGTACTTC	CASSLGQINYEQYF
TRBV4-3	TRBD1	TRBJ1-1	-	TGCGCCAGCAGCCAAAGACAGGGAGGGGAAGCTTTCTTT	CASSQRQGGEAFF
TRBV27	-	TRBJ2-1	-	TGTGCCAGCAGTTACGAGACTTCCACCTACAATGAGCAGTTCTTC	CASSYETSTYNEQFF
TRBV11-3	-	TRBJ2-3	-	TGTGCCAGCAGCTCTTTCTCAGGGCTAGATACGCAGTATTTT	CASSSFSGLDTQYF
TRBV7-2	-	TRBJ2-3	once	TGTGCCAGCAGCTCCTCCTCATACACAGATACGCAGTATTTT	CASSSSSYTDTQYF
TRBV5-1	-	TRBJ2-7	-	TGCGCCAGCAGCTTGGGGGGCCCCCGATCAGGGGGGCCCGAGCAGTACTTC	CASSLGGPRSGGPEQYF
TRBV18	-	TRBJ1-1	-	TGTGCCAGCTCACCGCGGCGGCCAACTGAAGCTTTCTTT	CASSPRRPTEAFF
TRBV29-1	-	TRBJ1-1	-	TGCAGCGTTGACCCCCAGAGGATGAACACTGAAGCTTTCTTT	CSVDPQRMNTEAFF
TRBV2	-	TRBJ2-3	medium-sized	TGTGCCAGCAGTGAAATCCTGGGCACAGATACGCAGTATTTT	CASSEILGTDTQYF
TRBV18	TRBD1	TRBJ1-1	-	TGTGCCAGCTCACCCGTTTCAAGGGGGCCGAACACTGAAGCTTTCTTT	CASSPVSRGPNTEAFF
TRBV6-1	-	TRBJ1-5	-	TGTGCCAGCAGTGTTGACTTGGGCAATCAGCCCCAGCATTTT	CASSVDLGNQPQHF
TRBV9	-	TRBJ2-5	-	TGTGCCAGCAGCAGGCGAGAACCGGGAGAGACCCAGTACTTC	CASSRREPGETQYF
TRBV4-2	TRBD1	TRBJ1-4	-	TGTGCCAGCAGCCAAGAGGGGAACAGGGGGGCAAATGAAAAACTGTTTTTT	CASSQEGNRGANEKLFF
TRBV5-4	TRBD2	TRBJ2-3	-	TGTGCCAGCAGCCCCGGGACTAGCGGGTTCCAAACGCAGTATTTT	CASSPGTSGFQTQYF
TRBV28	-	TRBJ2-7	-	TGTGCCAGCAGTTTAGGGGCGGCCGGGACCTACGAGCAGTACTTC	CASSLGAAGTYEQYF
TRBV11-2	-	TRBJ2-5	-	TGTGCCAGCAGCTCCCCATTAGAGACCCAGTACTTC	CASSSPLETQYF
TRBV28	-	TRBJ1-4	-	TGTGCCAGCAGTTTAAGCCGAGGGGCAACTAATGAAAAACTGTTTTTT	CASSLSRGATNEKLFF
TRBV19	-	TRBJ2-5	-	TGTGCCAGTAGTAAGGACAGTTCGAGCCAGTACTTC	CASSKDSSSQYF
TRBV4-2	-	TRBJ2-7	-	TGTGCCAGCAGCCAAGCCTATTCCTACGAGCAGTACTTC	CASSQAYSYEQYF
TRBV30	-	TRBJ1-2	-	TGTGCCTGGAGTGTATCGAACCGGGTGGGCTACACCTTC	CAWSVSNRVGYTF
TRBV10-3	TRBD1	TRBJ2-2	-	TGTGCCATTCAGGGGACAGACACCGGGGAGCTGTTTTTT	CAIQGTDTGELFF
TRBV7-6	-	TRBJ1-2	few	TGTGCCAGCAGCTTATCGGGTAGTGGCTACACCTTC	CASSLSGSGYTF
TRBV15	TRBD1	TRBJ1-2	-	TGTGCCACCAGTGACAGGGGGGACTATGGCTACACCTTC	CATSDRGDYGYTF
TRBV27	-	TRBJ2-5	-	TGTGCCAGCAGTTACCGCCCGCGAGGGGTCCAAGAGACCCAGTACTTC	CASSYRPRGVQETQYF
TRBV5-1	-	TRBJ1-5	-	TGCGCCAGCAGCTTGGGCCCGAATCAGCCCCAGCATTTT	CASSLGPNQPQHF
TRBV5-1	TRBD2	TRBJ2-7	-	TGCGCCAGCACGGGACTAGCGGGAGGGCCGGGGAACGAGCAGTACTTC	CASTGLAGGPGNEQYF
TRBV6-5	-	TRBJ2-1	-	TGTGCCAGCAGATCCCCGGGGGAGTACAATGAGCAGTTCTTC	CASRSPGEYNEQFF
TRBV5-1	TRBD1	TRBJ2-7	-	TGCGCCAGCAGCTCAATTACAGGGGGGCCCTACGAGCAGTACTTC	CASSSITGGPYEQYF
TRBV5-1	-	TRBJ2-7	-	TGCGCCAGCAGCTTGGCTTCGGGAGTCTCCTACGAGCAGTACTTC	CASSLASGVSYEQYF
TRBV5-4	-	TRBJ2-7	-	TGTGCCAGCAGCCCCCAAGTCGGGGAAGTCAGCGAGCAGTACTTC	CASSPQVGEVSEQYF
TRBV10-3	TRBD1	TRBJ1-1	-	TGTGCCATCAGTACAGGGGTGGGGGCTGAAGCTTTCTTT	CAISTGVGAEAFF
TRBV14	TRBD2	TRBJ2-5	-	TGTGCCAGCAGCCAAATAGCGGGAGGGCTCCTTCAAGAGACCCAGTACTTC	CASSQIAGGLLQETQYF
TRBV5-1	TRBD2	TRBJ2-2	-	TGCGCCAGCAGCTCCTTAGCGGGAGGCGGGACCGGGGAGCTGTTTTTT	CASSSLAGGGTGELFF
TRBV19	-	TRBJ2-7	once	TGTGCCAGTAAACCGGGACCCGCCTACGAGCAGTACTTC	CASKPGPAYEQYF
TRBV7-2	-	TRBJ2-2	few	TGTGCCAGCCAACGGGACGGGAGTTTGGGCGGGGAGCTGTTTTTT	CASQRDGSLGGELFF
TRBV7-9	-	TRBJ1-1	-	TGTGCCAGCAAGAAGCCGGGGGTGGGAGCTTTCTTT	CASKKPGVGAFF